These T cell receptor beta chains were read from a single sample in a study of blood T cell repertoires in COVID-19. Libraries were prepared by immunoSEQ multiplex PCR; TCRdb keeps only in-frame clonotypes and omits some of them. The sample shows about 170,000 clones, around 80% of them seen only once. The sample taken for sequencing was PBMCs or T cells enriched from blood (not recorded which). The receptors here all came from a woman aged 70 to 79 in a cohort exposed to, infected with or recovered from COVID-19 (not recorded which). Each CDR3 is given with its conserved first and last residue. The D gene is left open where the match is weak. The size field is filled for only some rows; it gives once, few, many or a size class.

v_call	d_call	j_call	clone_size	cdr3_nt	cdr3_aa
TRBV5-1	.	TRBJ2-6	.	TGCGCCAGCGGGTTGGGGGGGCGAGGGGCCAACGTCCTGACTTTC	CASGLGGRGANVLTF
TRBV4-3	TRBD2	TRBJ2-1	.	TGCGCCAGCAGCCCCGGATACTCCCTAGCGGGAGGTTTTAATGAGCAGTTCTTC	CASSPGYSLAGGFNEQFF
TRBV19	TRBD1	TRBJ1-2	.	TGTGCCAGTAGTATATACCGTCCGGGGACAGCGCTCGGTGGCTACACCTTC	CASSIYRPGTALGGYTF
TRBV28	TRBD1	TRBJ1-5	few	TGTGCCAGCAGGGGAAGGACAGGGGGGCATCAGCCCCAGCATTTT	CASRGRTGGHQPQHF
TRBV28	.	TRBJ1-5	.	TGTGCCAGCAGTCCCACGGGGGGGCTCACTCTTTCTGGTCAGCCCCAGCATTTT	CASSPTGGLTLSGQPQHF
TRBV6-5	.	TRBJ1-1	.	TGTGCCAGCAGTCTCCAGGCTCACACTGAAGCTTTCTTT	CASSLQAHTEAFF
TRBV5-5	TRBD2	TRBJ2-1	once	TGTGCCAGCAGCCAAAGCGGGAGCACTAGTGAGCAGTTCTTC	CASSQSGSTSEQFF
TRBV19	TRBD1	TRBJ1-4	.	TGTGCCAGTAGGATATCCGGGACAGCCGATGCAACTAATGAAAAACTGTTTTTT	CASRISGTADATNEKLFF
TRBV18	.	TRBJ1-1	.	TGTGCCAGCTCACCATCAGGGTACACTGAAGCTTTCTTT	CASSPSGYTEAFF
TRBV28	TRBD1	TRBJ1-6	few	TGTGCCAGCAGTATGACTCGACAGGGTTTAAATTCACCCCTCCACTTT	CASSMTRQGLNSPLHF
TRBV25-1	.	TRBJ2-1	.	TGTGCCAGCAGTGAATGGACGGGAGTTAAGAGGGATGAGCAGTTCTTC	CASSEWTGVKRDEQFF
TRBV7-9	.	TRBJ2-7	once	TGTGCCAGCAGCTTGGTCGACTCATACGAGCAGTACTTC	CASSLVDSYEQYF
TRBV29-1	TRBD2	TRBJ2-7	.	TGCAGCGTCAGGACTAGCACGAGCTCCTACGAGCAGTACTTC	CSVRTSTSSYEQYF
TRBV2	TRBD2	TRBJ2-1	once	TGTGCCAGCAGTGTGAGCGGGAGGATTACCTACAATGAGCAGTTCTTC	CASSVSGRITYNEQFF
TRBV5-6	TRBD2	TRBJ2-1	.	TGTGCCAGCAGCCCGGGACTAGCTTCCTACAATGAGCAGTTCTTC	CASSPGLASYNEQFF
TRBV2	TRBD2	TRBJ2-3	once	TGTGCCTGCGAGCGGGAGAAGGGCACAGATACGCAGTATTTT	CACEREKGTDTQYF
TRBV5-1	.	TRBJ1-5	.	TGCGCCAGCAGCTTGTCAGGGCCTCAGCCCCAGCATTTT	CASSLSGPQPQHF
TRBV3-1/TRBV3-2	.	TRBJ1-1	.	TGTGCCAGCAGCCAAGAGGGAGGGGTTGAAGCTTTCTTT	CASSQEGGVEAFF
TRBV6-4	TRBD1	TRBJ2-2	many	TGTGCCAGCAGCGAACAGGGGGACGCCGGGGAGCTGTTTTTT	CASSEQGDAGELFF
TRBV5-1	TRBD1	TRBJ1-4	.	TGCGCCAGCAGCCAGGGGACAGGAGACGGGGAAAAACTGTTTTTT	CASSQGTGDGEKLFF
TRBV5-1	.	TRBJ2-2	.	TGCGCCACATCTTCCGGAGGGGCCTTCACCGGGGAGCTGTTTTTT	CATSSGGAFTGELFF
TRBV28	TRBD2	TRBJ2-5	.	TGTGCCAGCGGACATCGCGGCGGGAGGGCCTTAGAGACCCAGTACTTC	CASGHRGGRALETQYF
TRBV28	.	TRBJ1-3	few	TGTGCCACCGTGGCGGGTTCTAGCTCTGGAAACACCATATATTTT	CATVAGSSSGNTIYF
TRBV5-1	TRBD1	TRBJ2-7	.	TGCGCCAGCACCTTGACAGGGGCCTTGGGAACCGAGCAGTACTTC	CASTLTGALGTEQYF
TRBV11-2	.	TRBJ2-3	once	TGTGCCAGCAGCTTAGTCCTCTTGACGGGGGGCACAGATACGCAGTATTTT	CASSLVLLTGGTDTQYF
TRBV3-1/TRBV3-2	.	TRBJ1-1	.	TGTGCCAGCAGCCAAGATCAACAAGTCGCTTTCTTT	CASSQDQQVAFF
TRBV7-2	.	TRBJ2-3	.	TGTGCCAGCAGCCTCCAGGGGATGGGCACAGATACGCAGTATTTT	CASSLQGMGTDTQYF
TRBV7-2	TRBD1	TRBJ2-7	.	TGTGCCAGCAGCTTAACGAGACAGGGGTGGAACGAGCAGTACTTC	CASSLTRQGWNEQYF
TRBV24-1	.	TRBJ2-1	.	TGTGCCACCAGTGATTTAGCGGGTGACCGAGGGGACAATGAGCAGTTCTTC	CATSDLAGDRGDNEQFF
TRBV3-1/TRBV3-2	TRBD1	TRBJ1-1	.	TGTGCCAGCAGCCACTGGGACAGGGGGTTGTACACTGAAGCTTTCTTT	CASSHWDRGLYTEAFF
TRBV5-1	TRBD2	TRBJ2-7	.	TGCGCCAGCAGCTTTAGCGGGTCAAGCTCCTACGAGCAGTACTTC	CASSFSGSSSYEQYF
TRBV11-3	TRBD1	TRBJ1-1	.	TGTGCCAGCAGCTACCCTACAGGGGTACACACTGAAGCTTTCTTT	CASSYPTGVHTEAFF
TRBV5-6	.	TRBJ2-7	many	TGTGCCAGCAGCCCAAACCGACAGGCCTACGAGCAGTACTTC	CASSPNRQAYEQYF
TRBV7-9	.	TRBJ1-3	.	TGTGCCAGCAGCCGCGGTCCGGGTCGTGGTGCAAACACCATATATTTT	CASSRGPGRGANTIYF
TRBV18	TRBD2	TRBJ2-1	.	TGTGCCAGCTCACCAGTCGCTAGCGGGAGCTACAATGAGCAGTTCTTC	CASSPVASGSYNEQFF
TRBV29-1	.	TRBJ2-1	once	TGCAGCGTAGCCGGGAGGGGGCCTTACAATGAGCAGTTCTTC	CSVAGRGPYNEQFF
TRBV28	TRBD2	TRBJ2-7	.	TGTGCCAGCAGGGTTAGCGGGAGCCACGAGCAGTACTTC	CASRVSGSHEQYF
TRBV7-9	TRBD1	TRBJ1-3	.	TGTGCCAGCAGCCGACAGGGAACAGCAGGCACCATATATTTT	CASSRQGTAGTIYF
TRBV28	TRBD2	TRBJ2-3	.	TGTGCCAGCACCCCCCCTAGCGGGAGCACAGATACGCAGTATTTT	CASTPPSGSTDTQYF
TRBV27	.	TRBJ1-5	.	TGTGCCAGCAGTCGGGAGTATAGCAATCAGCCCCAGCATTTT	CASSREYSNQPQHF
TRBV2	.	TRBJ1-5	.	TGTGCCAGCAGTGGACCCGGGGGAAGCAATCAGCCCCAGCATTTT	CASSGPGGSNQPQHF
TRBV5-4	TRBD1	TRBJ1-1	few	TGTGCCAGCAGCTCTGGGAACAGGGGGCCAACTGAAGCTTTCTTT	CASSSGNRGPTEAFF
TRBV5-1	.	TRBJ1-2	.	TGCGCCAGCAGCTTGCAGGATATTAACTATGGCTACACCTTC	CASSLQDINYGYTF
TRBV9	.	TRBJ2-5	.	TGTGCCAGCAGCGTAGGAGCGGGGACCCAGTACTTC	CASSVGAGTQYF
TRBV5-5	.	TRBJ2-1	.	TGTGCCAGCAGCCCCCCGGGGTGGGCCTGGATCTTC	CASSPPGWAWIF
TRBV4-1	TRBD1	TRBJ1-3	.	TGCGCCAGCAGCCAAGTCGGGACAGGGACTGGAAACACCATATATTTT	CASSQVGTGTGNTIYF
TRBV10-3	TRBD2	TRBJ2-3	.	TGTGCCACTCAGCGGGGACCAACTAGCACAGATACGCAGTATTTT	CATQRGPTSTDTQYF
TRBV14	.	TRBJ1-2	few	TGTGCCAGCAGCCAAGTGGGGGCAGTTGGAGGCTACACCTTC	CASSQVGAVGGYTF
TRBV5-1	.	TRBJ2-1	.	TGCGCCAGCAGCTTGGGAGGGCTGGTATACAATGAGCAGTTCTTC	CASSLGGLVYNEQFF
TRBV27	TRBD2	TRBJ2-2	.	TGTGCCAGCAGTTTATCTGGTACCCCGGGGGGGGCCGGGGAGCTGTTTTTT	CASSLSGTPGGAGELFF
TRBV2	TRBD1	TRBJ1-1	.	TGTGCCAGCAGGGTCAGGACAGGCAACACTGAAGCTTTCTTT	CASRVRTGNTEAFF
TRBV5-1	TRBD2	TRBJ2-1	.	TGCGCCAGCAGCTTGGGAGCGGGATACAATGAGCAGTTCTTC	CASSLGAGYNEQFF
TRBV28	TRBD1	TRBJ2-3	.	TGTGCCAGCAGTCCCGGGACAGGGGCCTACACAGATACGCAGTATTTT	CASSPGTGAYTDTQYF
TRBV5-4	.	TRBJ1-1	.	TGTGCCAGCAGTACAGGAGCCCTGGGCACTGAAGCTTTCTTT	CASSTGALGTEAFF
TRBV19	TRBD1	TRBJ1-1	.	TGTGCCAGTAGTATCAGAGGGGGCGCGACTGAAGCTTTCTTT	CASSIRGGATEAFF